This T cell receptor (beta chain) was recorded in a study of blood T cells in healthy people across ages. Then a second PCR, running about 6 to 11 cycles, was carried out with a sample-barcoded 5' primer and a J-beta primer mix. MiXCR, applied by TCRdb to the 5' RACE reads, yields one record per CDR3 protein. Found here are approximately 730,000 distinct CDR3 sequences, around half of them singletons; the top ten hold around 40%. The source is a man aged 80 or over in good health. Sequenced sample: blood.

The CDR3 is CASSLGIGDSLTYEQYF. Written as DNA, the CDR3 is TGTGCCAGCAGCTTAGGCATCGGGGACAGCCTAACCTACGAGCAGTACTTC. The rearrangement joins TRBV13 to TRBJ2-7, with TRBD1 matching 7 bases. The V gene end was trimmed by 0 bases and the J gene end by 2 bases; junction bases not matched to a gene: 10. The germline gives CDR1 PRHDT, CDR2 FYEKMQ (reference sequence). The CDR3 totals 17 residues.